The T cell receptor beta chain described here comes from a study of Graves' ophthalmopathy and Graves' hyperthyroidism. This clonotype was found many times. The antigen is not known. Germline lookup yields CDR1 LNHDA and CDR2 SQIVND (reference sequence). The CDR3 loop spans 15 amino acids. V shed 7 bases, J shed 1 base, and the junction held 7 bases outside the gene matches. Amplification of TCR beta CDR3 regions used RNA transcripts. Investigators did first-round RT-PCR with HTBI primers, then second-round multiplex PCR. TCRdb called the multiplex PCR reads again in MiXCR, with one record for every CDR3 protein. The sample records over a million distinct CDR3 sequences, approximately 35% being singletons. Study-wide findings and caveats: Ophthalmopathy versus stable hyperthyroidism: 13-signature model gave around 90% sensitivity, less than 83% specificity.

This chain uses TRBV19 with TRBJ1-5, with TRBD1 identical over 7 bases. Source material: peripheral blood or thyroid tissue (not recorded which). This receptor was identified in an adult man with Graves' hyperthyroidism. CDR3 loop: CASTDARGSNQPQHF. The CDR3 DNA is TGTGCCAGTACTGATGCCAGGGGGAGCAATCAGCCCCAGCATTTT.